This is a list of T cell receptor beta chains from one sample in a study of blood T cell repertoires in COVID-19. Sequencing used immunoSEQ multiplex PCR; TCRdb keeps in-frame clones, though not all of them. This table holds some 120,000 clones, around 80% found once. The sample taken for sequencing was peripheral blood. These receptors all come from a man aged 40-55 years with active or convalescent COVID-19. CDR3s include the opening cysteine and the closing phenylalanine or tryptophan. The D gene is left open where the match is weak. A clone size is listed for some rows: how often the clone was seen (once, few, many), or a class if it is expanded.

cdr3_aa cdr3_nt v_call d_call clone_size j_call cdr3_length
CAGRGIRETQYF TGTGCCGGAAGGGGTATTCGAGAGACCCAGTACTTC TRBV30 NA NA TRBJ2-5 12
CAISDPLVQETQYF TGTGCCATCAGTGACCCTTTAGTCCAAGAGACCCAGTACTTC TRBV10-3 NA NA TRBJ2-5 14
CASSQRDSYTEAFF TGTGCCAGCAGCCAGAGGGACAGCTACACTGAAGCTTTCTTT TRBV3-1/TRBV3-2 TRBD1 NA TRBJ1-1 14
CASSGREGTYNEQFF TGCGCCAGCAGCGGGCGGGAGGGTACCTACAATGAGCAGTTCTTC TRBV5-1 TRBD2 NA TRBJ2-1 15
CASLGTERDNEQFF TGTGCCAGCCTCGGGACAGAGAGAGACAATGAGCAGTTCTTC TRBV2 TRBD1 NA TRBJ2-1 14
CASRSGGKGTDTQYF TGTGCCAGCAGGTCGGGGGGGAAGGGCACAGATACGCAGTATTTT TRBV7-2 TRBD2 NA TRBJ2-3 15
CASSQQGAGTEAFF TGTGCCAGTAGCCAACAGGGGGCTGGGACTGAAGCTTTCTTT TRBV19 TRBD1 NA TRBJ1-1 14
CASSPGFANTEAFF TGTGCCAGCAGTCCAGGGTTTGCGAACACTGAAGCTTTCTTT TRBV5-5 NA NA TRBJ1-1 14
CASSTDRGRETQYF TGTGCCAGCTCGACTGACAGGGGGCGAGAGACCCAGTACTTC TRBV18 TRBD1 NA TRBJ2-5 14
CSVPGQGNSNQPQHF TGCAGCGTACCGGGACAGGGGAATAGCAATCAGCCCCAGCATTTT TRBV29-1 TRBD1 NA TRBJ1-5 15
CASSSSAVSGVYTF TGTGCCAGCAGCTCCTCAGCAGTAAGCGGGGTCTACACCTTC TRBV28 NA NA TRBJ1-2 14
CASSEGVRTGELFF TGTGCCAGTAGTGAAGGGGTCCGGACCGGGGAGCTGTTTTTT TRBV19 NA NA TRBJ2-2 14
CSVTPTGAAPSYGYTF TGCAGCGTCACTCCGACAGGGGCCGCCCCTAGTTATGGCTACACCTTC TRBV29-1 TRBD1 NA TRBJ1-2 16
CASSLGSTSGNTIYF TGTGCCAGCAGCTTAGGCAGTACCTCTGGAAACACCATATATTTT TRBV11-3 NA NA TRBJ1-3 15
CASSEPGVYSPLHF TGTGCCAGCAGTGAACCAGGGGTTTATTCACCCCTCCACTTT TRBV6-1 NA NA TRBJ1-6 14
CASSLTSSGSSYNSPLHF TGTGCCAGCAGTTTAACGTCTAGCGGGAGCTCCTATAATTCACCCCTCCACTTT TRBV27 NA NA TRBJ1-6 18
CASSYAGGRDTEAFF TGTGCCAGCAGTTACGCGGGGGGAAGGGACACTGAAGCTTTCTTT TRBV6-5 NA NA TRBJ1-1 15
CASSPLQGGQETQYF TGCGCCAGCAGCCCATTACAGGGAGGGCAAGAGACCCAGTACTTC TRBV5-1 NA NA TRBJ2-5 15
CATRGTTAESSYEQYF TGTGCCACCAGGGGGACTACGGCCGAAAGCTCCTACGAGCAGTACTTC TRBV28 NA NA TRBJ2-7 16
CASSENRDNTEAFF TGTGCCAGCAGTGAAAACAGGGACAACACTGAAGCTTTCTTT TRBV2 NA NA TRBJ1-1 14
CASSLLTAQNSPLHF TGTGCCAGCAGTTTACTGACAGCACAAAATTCACCCCTCCACTTT TRBV28 NA few TRBJ1-6 15
CAISRVTGGEQYF TGTGCCATCAGCAGGGTAACAGGGGGCGAGCAGTACTTC TRBV10-3 TRBD1 NA TRBJ2-7 13
CASSLMAPPSQAFSYEQYF TGCGCCAGCAGCTTGATGGCCCCTCCTTCCCAGGCATTCTCCTACGAGCAGTACTTC TRBV5-1 NA once TRBJ2-7 19
CSASEYSNQPQHF TGCAGTGCTAGTGAATATAGCAATCAGCCCCAGCATTTT TRBV20-1 NA NA TRBJ1-5 13
CASRGAQIFYGYTF TGTGCCAGCCGGGGGGCGCAGATTTTCTATGGCTACACCTTC TRBV28 NA NA TRBJ1-2 14
CASSLLGAMNTEAFF TGTGCCAGCAGTTTATTGGGGGCCATGAACACTGAAGCTTTCTTT TRBV28 NA NA TRBJ1-1 15
CASSDELGLNTGELFF TGTGCCAGCAGCGACGAACTTGGACTGAACACCGGGGAGCTGTTTTTT TRBV9 NA NA TRBJ2-2 16
CASRTVQSYEQYF TGTGCCAGCAGAACGGTGCAATCCTACGAGCAGTACTTC TRBV7-9 NA few TRBJ2-7 13
CASSLDQGSGNTIYF TGTGCCAGCAGCTTAGATCAGGGATCTGGAAACACCATATATTTT TRBV11-3 NA few TRBJ1-3 15
CASSAMGQGSAF TGTGCCAGCAGCGCTATGGGACAGGGTTCCGCTTTT TRBV11-2 TRBD1 NA TRBJ1-4 12
CASSFQGVTYEQYF TGTGCCAGCAGTTTCCAGGGGGTCACCTACGAGCAGTACTTC TRBV27 TRBD1 NA TRBJ2-7 14
CASNPSGQSYEQYF TGTGCCAGCAACCCCTCTGGGCAGAGCTACGAGCAGTACTTC TRBV28 NA NA TRBJ2-7 14
CASSRDSSGANVLTF TGTGCCAGCAGTCGCGACAGTTCTGGGGCCAACGTCCTGACTTTC TRBV6-5 NA NA TRBJ2-6 15
CASGTSLSYEQYF TGTGCCAGCGGGACTAGCCTTTCCTACGAGCAGTACTTC TRBV12-3/TRBV12-4 TRBD2 once TRBJ2-7 13
CASSLGLAAYEQYF TGTGCCAGCAGCTTAGGGTTAGCGGCCTACGAGCAGTACTTC TRBV11-2 NA NA TRBJ2-7 14
CASTQVETGGADTQYF TGTGCCAGCACCCAGGTAGAGACAGGGGGCGCAGATACGCAGTATTTT TRBV28 TRBD1 NA TRBJ2-3 16
CASSQETGMGNSPLHF TGTGCCAGCAGCCAAGAGACAGGGATGGGTAATTCACCCCTCCACTTT TRBV4-2 TRBD1 NA TRBJ1-6 16
CASSLTSNQPQHF TGTGCCAGCAGTTTAACCAGTAATCAGCCCCAGCATTTT TRBV12-3/TRBV12-4 NA NA TRBJ1-5 13